One and the same sample provided the 8 T cell receptor beta chains below, sequenced in a study of blood T cells in healthy people across ages. Next came a second PCR, run for about 6 to 12 cycles, which used a sample-barcoded 5' primer along with a J-beta primer mix. From the 5' RACE reads, TCRdb called clonotypes with MiXCR, one entry per CDR3 protein. The repertoire consists of 650,000 to 800,000 distinct CDR3 sequences, with around 43% occurring once and the leading ten covering around 18%. The sequenced sample consisted of blood. These receptors originate from a man aged 55 to 70 in good health.

The rearrangement links TRBV5-4 to TRBJ2-3, with 11 bases identical to TRBD2. The CDR3 contains 16 residues. Germline CDR1 is SGHNT and CDR2 is YYREEE (reference sequence). Trimming took 3 bases from V and 5 from J; bases not matched to a gene: 8. The CDR3 bases are TGTGCCAGCAGCTCATATAGCGGGGGGGCGGTAGATACGCAGTATTTT. This encodes CASSSYSGGAVDTQYF.

The table lists this clonotype with a few counts. V and J are TRBV4-3 and TRBJ2-7; the D is unclear. The germline gives CDR1 LGHNA, CDR2 YSLEER. Deletions cut 0 bases from V and 0 bases from J, with 9 bases between. The CDR3 extends over 15 amino acids. CDR3 sequence (DNA): TGCGCCAGCAGCCAAGACAATATTCGCTCCTACGAGCAGTACTTC. Its protein product is CASSQDNIRSYEQYF.

V and J are TRBV7-2 and TRBJ2-3, with D perhaps matching TRBD1 (6 bases). The germline V and J ends were trimmed by 5 bases and 6 bases, with 21 bases remaining between them. CDR1 SGHTA and CDR2 FQGNSA come from the germline V gene. This CDR3 is 16 amino acids long. The chain's CDR3 is CASSANRATAADTQYF. The CDR3 nucleotides read TGTGCCAGCAGCGCTAACAGGGCCACAGCGGCGGATACGCAGTATTTT.

The table lists this clonotype with a few counts. The DNA for the CDR3 is TGCGCCAGCAGCTCAGGACTAGCGGATCCACAAGAGACCCAGTACTTC. Protein: CASSSGLADPQETQYF. The V gene is TRBV5-1, the J gene TRBJ2-5; TRBD2 agrees at 10 bases. The CDR3 runs 16 residues. CDR1 and CDR2 from the germline V gene are SGHRS and YFSETQ. With 3 bases clipped from V and 2 bases from J, the junction kept 7 bases outside the gene matches. The entire variable domain, with the rest obtained from reference TRBV5-1 and TRBJ2-5, is as follows: KAGVTQTPRYLIKTRGQQVTLSCSPISGHRSVSWYQQTPGQGLQFLFEYFSETQRNKGNFPGRFSGRQFSNSRSEMNVSTLELGDSALYLCASSSGLADPQETQYFGPGTRLLVL.

This chain uses TRBV7-2 with TRBJ2-5; tentative D call: TRBD2 (7 bases). The CDR3 consists of 16 residues. Trimming took off 4 bases at V and 2 bases at J, with 17 bases between the two ends. Germline V gene lookup returns CDR1 SGHTA and CDR2 FQGNSA. The CDR3 bases are TGTGCCAGCAGCTCGTTAGGGGGGGGCCCTCAAGAGACCCAGTACTTC. This codes for CASSSLGGGPQETQYF.

This clonotype has just a few counts. The gene calls are TRBV6-2 or TRBV6-3 and TRBJ1-5; 9 bases fit TRBD1. Trimming took 0 bases from V and 3 from J; bases not matched to a gene: 3. This CDR3 region has 16 residues. Germline assignment: CDR1 MNHEY and CDR2 SVGEGT. CDR3 sequence reads: CASSYSGQGNNQPQHF. The CDR3, as DNA: TGTGCCAGCAGTTACTCCGGACAGGGGAACAATCAGCCCCAGCATTTT.

This chain links TRBV12-5 with TRBJ2-7; 7 bases align to TRBD1. V shed 1 base, J shed 0 bases, and the junction held 6 bases outside the gene matches. Germline V gives CDR1 LGHNT, CDR2 FRNRAP. The CDR3 has 16 residues. CDR3 in amino acids: CASGLGAGTASYEQYF. The DNA for the CDR3 is TGTGCTAGTGGTTTGGGTGCCGGGACAGCCTCCTACGAGCAGTACTTC.

The table lists this clonotype with a few counts. This sequence joins TRBV7-2 and TRBJ1-5, with no clear D. Germline CDR1 reads SGHTA; CDR2 reads FQGNSA. The CDR3 has 13 amino acids. Trimming stripped 5 bases from V and 9 bases from J, with 14 bases between. This chain's CDR3 is CASSQDPAGPQHF. The CDR3 DNA is TGTGCCAGCAGCCAGGACCCAGCGGGGCCCCAGCATTTT.